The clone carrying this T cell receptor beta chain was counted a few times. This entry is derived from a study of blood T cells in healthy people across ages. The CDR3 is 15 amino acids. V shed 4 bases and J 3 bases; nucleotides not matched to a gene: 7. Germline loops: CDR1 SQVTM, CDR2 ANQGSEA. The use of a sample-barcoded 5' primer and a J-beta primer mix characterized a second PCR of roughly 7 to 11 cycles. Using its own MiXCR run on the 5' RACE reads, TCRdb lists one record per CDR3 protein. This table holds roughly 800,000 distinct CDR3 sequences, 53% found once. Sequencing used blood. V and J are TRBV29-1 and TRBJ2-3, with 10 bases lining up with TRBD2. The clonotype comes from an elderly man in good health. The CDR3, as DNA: TGCAGCGTTGCCCAGAGCGGGAGGGGGACAGATACGCAGTATTTT. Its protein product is CSVAQSGRGTDTQYF.